These T cell receptor beta chains were read from a single sample in a study of cytomegalovirus exposure and HLA in healthy donors. TCRdb's table, derived via immunoSEQ multiplex PCR, lists solely in-frame clones and lacks some. Among 37,000 or so clones listed, around 70% were seen once. Sequenced sample: PBMCs. The receptors derive from a man in his thirties or forties in good health and CMV-seronegative. Both conserved end residues are part of each CDR3. A D gene is named only where the DNA matches it firmly. Only part of the rows carry a size: once, few, many, or a class if the clone is expanded.

V	size	D	J	CDR3	DNA
TRBV6-1	few	TRBD1	TRBJ2-7	CASRPGQNYEQYF	TGTGCCAGCAGGCCGGGACAGAACTACGAGCAGTACTTC
TRBV6-4	-	TRBD1	TRBJ1-2	CASSRDRSGYGYTF	TGTGCCAGCAGTCGGGACAGATCGGGCTATGGCTACACCTTC
TRBV6-1	-	TRBD2	TRBJ2-3	CAIGTSGGADTQYF	TGTGCCATCGGGACTAGCGGGGGGGCCGATACGCAGTATTTT
TRBV7-8	-	-	TRBJ2-7	CASSSPGGGVAEQYF	TGTGCCAGCAGCTCCCCCGGAGGTGGGGTCGCCGAGCAGTACTTC
TRBV5-6	-	TRBD2	TRBJ2-1	CASSPTSGVYNEQFF	TGTGCCAGCAGCCCGACTAGCGGGGTGTACAATGAGCAGTTCTTC
TRBV18	-	-	TRBJ2-5	CASSPRSREETQYF	TGTGCCAGCTCCCCAAGGTCGCGGGAAGAGACCCAGTACTTC
TRBV28	-	-	TRBJ2-1	CASSPASSDSYNEQFF	TGTGCCAGCAGTCCTGCCAGTAGCGACTCCTACAATGAGCAGTTCTTC
TRBV7-6	-	TRBD1	TRBJ2-3	CASSPTGGPQPTDTQYF	TGTGCCAGCAGCCCCACAGGGGGCCCGCAACCCACAGATACGCAGTATTTT
TRBV7-8	-	TRBD2	TRBJ2-2	CASSPEAGVNTGELFF	TGTGCCAGCAGCCCCGAGGCGGGGGTGAACACCGGGGAGCTGTTTTTT
TRBV7-8	-	-	TRBJ1-3	CASSLAGSTGNTIYF	TGTGCCAGCAGCTTAGCGGGGAGCACTGGAAACACCATATATTTT
TRBV10-1	-	TRBD2	TRBJ2-1	CASSLSGRFNEQFF	TGCGCCAGCAGCCTGAGCGGGAGGTTCAATGAGCAGTTCTTC
TRBV7-3	-	TRBD2	TRBJ2-7	CASSLEAGFSYEQYF	TGTGCCAGCAGCTTAGAAGCGGGATTTTCCTACGAGCAGTACTTC
TRBV2	-	TRBD1	TRBJ2-7	CASTETSGGEQYF	TGTGCCAGCACCGAGACCTCAGGGGGCGAGCAGTACTTC
TRBV5-1	-	TRBD2	TRBJ2-2	CASSLASGSSTGELFF	TGCGCCAGCAGCTTGGCCAGCGGGAGCTCCACCGGGGAGCTGTTTTTT
TRBV18	-	TRBD2	TRBJ2-2	CASSPPGLAGGPGELFF	TGTGCCAGCTCACCACCCGGACTAGCGGGAGGGCCTGGGGAGCTGTTTTTT
TRBV27	-	TRBD1	TRBJ2-1	CASSDRDAYNEQFF	TGTGCCAGCAGTGACAGGGACGCCTACAATGAGCAGTTCTTC
TRBV6-1	-	TRBD1	TRBJ1-1	CASSAQGAVTEAFF	TGTGCCAGCAGTGCCCAGGGGGCGGTCACTGAAGCTTTCTTT
TRBV6-5	few	-	TRBJ1-1	CASSYPQGNTEAFF	TGTGCCAGCAGTTACCCCCAGGGGAACACTGAAGCTTTCTTT
TRBV6-5	-	-	TRBJ1-1	CASSLDRFYSF	TGTGCCAGCAGTCTCGACAGATTTTACTCCTTT
TRBV7-2	-	-	TRBJ2-5	CASSWGERETQYF	TGTGCCAGCAGCTGGGGGGAAAGAGAGACCCAGTACTTC
TRBV11-3	-	TRBD1	TRBJ2-5	CASSPTGGETQYF	TGTGCCAGCAGCCCGACAGGGGGGGAGACCCAGTACTTC
TRBV6-5	-	-	TRBJ2-1	CASSGHSYNEQFF	TGTGCCAGCAGCGGACACTCCTACAATGAGCAGTTCTTC
TRBV19	few	TRBD1	TRBJ2-1	CASSTGQGGYNEQFF	TGTGCCAGTAGTACCGGACAGGGTGGCTACAATGAGCAGTTCTTC
TRBV18	few	-	TRBJ1-2	CASSPPGRAEGYTF	TGTGCCAGCTCACCACCAGGCAGGGCGGAGGGCTACACCTTC
TRBV6-1	-	TRBD2	TRBJ2-1	CASSEALAGKEWGFF	TGTGCCAGCAGTGAAGCGCTAGCGGGGAAGGAGTGGGGGTTCTTC
TRBV4-1	few	-	TRBJ1-1	CASSHLGLRDTEAFF	TGCGCCAGCAGCCACCTGGGCCTGAGGGACACTGAAGCTTTCTTT
TRBV6-7	-	TRBD1	TRBJ1-5	CASSYSWDRGSRNQPQHF	TGTGCCAGCAGTTACTCGTGGGACAGGGGGTCGAGGAATCAGCCCCAGCATTTT
TRBV10-3	-	TRBD2	TRBJ2-1	CAISEAGGPYNEQFF	TGTGCCATCAGTGAAGCGGGGGGCCCCTACAATGAGCAGTTCTTC
TRBV10-2	-	-	TRBJ2-3	CASRPGRTSDTQYF	TGCGCCAGCAGGCCTGGGCGGACATCAGATACGCAGTATTTT
TRBV28	-	-	TRBJ2-1	CASSSSGYYNEQFF	TGTGCCAGCAGTAGCAGCGGATACTACAATGAGCAGTTCTTC
TRBV6-4	many	TRBD2	TRBJ2-1	CASAGTSGGGNNEQFF	TGTGCCAGCGCCGGGACTAGCGGGGGGGGTAACAATGAGCAGTTCTTC
TRBV9	once	-	TRBJ2-1	CASSVGPGGNEQFF	TGTGCCAGCAGCGTAGGACCCGGGGGCAATGAGCAGTTCTTC
TRBV2	few	-	TRBJ2-5	CATGTDKTQYF	TGTGCCACCGGGACTGATAAGACCCAGTACTTC
TRBV6-5	-	-	TRBJ1-2	CASSPGYGYTF	TGTGCCAGCAGTCCCGGGTATGGCTACACCTTC
TRBV7-2	-	-	TRBJ2-7	CASSSTADYEQYF	TGTGCCAGCAGCTCAACGGCGGACTACGAGCAGTACTTC
TRBV6-6	-	TRBD1	TRBJ1-4	CASSKRQGEEKLFF	TGTGCCAGCAGTAAGAGACAGGGGGAAGAAAAACTGTTTTTT
TRBV5-6	few	-	TRBJ1-4	CASSRNWQGNEKLFF	TGTGCCAGCAGCCGCAATTGGCAGGGCAATGAAAAACTGTTTTTT
TRBV10-2	-	-	TRBJ2-1	CASSEMAGSVNEQFF	TGCGCCAGCAGTGAAATGGCGGGATCGGTGAATGAGCAGTTCTTC
TRBV7-6	-	-	TRBJ2-7	CASSSPGGGYEQYF	TGTGCCAGCAGCTCCCCCGGGGGAGGATACGAGCAGTACTTC
TRBV7-9	-	-	TRBJ2-7	CASSLGAGGYLGEQYF	TGTGCCAGCAGCTTAGGGGCTGGGGGCTATCTCGGCGAGCAGTACTTC
TRBV9	-	TRBD2	TRBJ2-7	CASSGGTSGRVEQYF	TGTGCCAGCAGCGGGGGGACTAGCGGGAGGGTCGAGCAGTACTTC
TRBV11-2	-	TRBD1	TRBJ2-7	CASSPRTTGTGSDEQYF	TGTGCCAGCAGCCCCCGAACCACCGGGACAGGGTCGGACGAGCAGTACTTC
TRBV7-9	few	-	TRBJ1-2	CASSLGAGYYGYTF	TGTGCCAGCAGCTTAGGAGCGGGTTACTATGGCTACACCTTC
TRBV4-2	-	TRBD1	TRBJ2-3	CASSQDPAGGIRIRTDTQYF	TGTGCCAGCAGCCAAGATCCGGCAGGGGGCATCCGGATTCGCACAGATACGCAGTATTTT
TRBV6-5	-	-	TRBJ2-2	CASSSLWGVNTGELFF	TGTGCCAGCAGTTCTTTGTGGGGGGTAAACACCGGGGAGCTGTTTTTT
TRBV7-9	-	TRBD1	TRBJ2-7	CASSRTGSAEQYF	TGTGCCAGCAGCCGGACAGGGTCAGCCGAGCAGTACTTC